The T cell receptor beta chain under discussion was sequenced for a study of blood T cell repertoires in COVID-19. Study context: Samples representing acute and convalescent COVID-19 were sourced from the United States, Italy and Spain. PBMCs, B-cell-depleted T cells, or T cells were the source of the cDNA or gDNA that made up the material.

V was cut by 1 base and J by 0 bases, with 12 bases left in between. Germline V gene sequence: CDR1 LGHNA, CDR2 YSLEER. The CDR3 length is 16 residues. Original analysis: Amplification of reference gene primers was used by the study to estimate nucleated cell counts. This table comes from immunoSEQ multiplex PCR, and its TCRdb copy is limited to in-frame clones, with some not included. V and J calls plus clone size are reproduced from that table; the DNA served to infer D and trimming. This table holds 380,000 or so clones, 80% to 90% found once. This rearrangement joins TRBV4-3 to TRBJ1-2; TRBD1 is a possible D gene (5 bases). This TCR was sampled from a man aged 35 to 55 with acute or convalescent COVID-19. Sequenced sample: peripheral blood. CDR3 loop: CASSQAAGLTNYGYTF. CDR3 nucleotide sequence: TGCGCCAGCAGCCAAGCGGCAGGGCTCACTAACTATGGCTACACCTTC.